This T cell receptor beta chain was obtained from a study of blood T cell repertoires in COVID-19. Study-level background: The United States, Italy and Spain provided the acute and convalescent COVID-19 samples. The analysed material was cDNA or gDNA that came from T cells, B-cell-depleted T cells, or PBMCs.

This clone was picked up one time. Authors' methods: Cell counts per sample came from amplifying reference gene primers. Only in-frame clones appear in the TCRdb table, and some are missing; sequencing was by immunoSEQ multiplex PCR. For V, J and clone size, that table is used; D and trimming come from the DNA. Among 250,000 to 300,000 clones, approximately 85% were seen once, and the ten largest hold about 11%. This CDR3 has 17 amino acids. The germline CDR1 and CDR2 sequences are SEHNR and FQNEAQ (reference sequence). Trimming removed 5 bases from V and 4 bases from J; junction bases left unmatched: 16.

Sequences were obtained from peripheral blood. The chain is built from TRBV7-9 and TRBJ2-7, with 8 bases fitting TRBD1. This receptor was taken from a woman in her seventies with acute or convalescent COVID-19. This chain's CDR3 is CASSNIFLWTGNYEQYF. The CDR3 coding sequence is TGTGCCAGCAGCAATATTTTTTTGTGGACAGGGAATTACGAGCAGTACTTC.